The 16 T cell receptor beta chains in this list originate from one sample, sequenced in a study of blood T cell repertoires in COVID-19. Assay: immunoSEQ multiplex PCR; the TCRdb copy retains only in-frame clones and omits some. The sample carries 200,000 to 250,000 clones, around 90% recorded once. The sequencing input was PBMCs or T cells enriched from blood (not recorded which). The receptors shown here come from a man aged 25 to 40 who had recovered from COVID-19.

V and J are TRBV19 and TRBJ1-5; D uncertain. Per germline, CDR1 LNHDA and CDR2 SQIVND (reference sequence). V was clipped by 1 base and J by 3 bases, with 13 bases between them. CDR3 size: 16 residues. CDR3 sequence reads: CASSIVFSQTNQPQHF. The CDR3 DNA follows: TGTGCCAGTAGTATAGTTTTCTCACAGACCAATCAGCCCCAGCATTTT.

This clone occurred once. Mismatch with germline at one junction end may stem from a read error. The J gene is TRBJ2-5, the V gene TRBV7-7, with 15 positions matching TRBD2. The germline gives CDR1 SSHAT, CDR2 FNYEAQ (reference sequence). CDR3 length: 16 amino acids. The CDR3 here is CASSVGLAGGRETQYF. For the CDR3, the DNA is TGTGCTAGCAGCGTAGGACTAGCGGGGGGGCGCGAGACCCAGTACTTC.

The V gene is TRBV7-9, the J gene TRBJ2-7; possibly TRBD1 for D (6 bases). Trimming cost V 5 bases and J 2 bases, with 13 bases left between them. Germline V gives CDR1 SEHNR, CDR2 FQNEAQ (reference sequence). The CDR3 is made up of 14 amino acids. The DNA of the CDR3 is TGTGCCAGCAGCGCCGACAGGACCCCCTACGAGCAGTACTTC. Protein product: CASSADRTPYEQYF.

The rearrangement uses TRBV2 and TRBJ1-2; 8 positions match TRBD1. Germline-derived CDR1 and CDR2 are SNHLY and FYNNEI. After removal of 3 bases from V and 1 base from J, the junction contained 1 base not matched to a gene. The CDR3 totals 14 residues. The CDR3, as DNA: TGTGCCAGCAGTGAGGGACAGGTTAACTATGGCTACACCTTC. Its protein is CASSEGQVNYGYTF.

The V and J genes are TRBV5-1 and TRBJ2-7; D is undetermined. The V end lost 1 base, the J end lost 12 bases, and 17 bases lay between the germline ends. In germline, CDR1 is SGHRS, CDR2 YFSETQ. The CDR3 spans 13 residues. DNA for the CDR3: TGCGCCAGCAGCTTGCTGGGCGAGATGGTGATGTACTTC. This sequence encodes CASSLLGEMVMYF. Full variable domain (rest looked up from reference TRBV5-1 and TRBJ2-7): KAGVTQTPRYLIKTRGQQVTLSCSPISGHRSVSWYQQTPGQGLQFLFEYFSETQRNKGNFPGRFSGRQFSNSRSEMNVSTLELGDSALYLCASSLLGEMVMYFGPGTRLTVT.

CDR3 protein: CASSANPFATNEKLFF. The CDR3 DNA reads as TGCGCCAGCAGCGCGAACCCTTTTGCAACTAATGAAAAACTGTTTTTT. V and J are TRBV5-1 and TRBJ1-4, with D uncertain. Trimming stripped 4 bases from V and 0 bases from J, with 13 bases between. This CDR3 spans 16 amino acids. CDR1 is SGHRS, CDR2 YFSETQ, per germline.

The chain uses TRBV4-3 and TRBJ1-6; no reliable D call. Germline assignment: CDR1 LGHNA and CDR2 YSLEER. The V and J ends lost 0 bases and 11 bases respectively, with 14 bases between them. The CDR3 extends over 15 amino acids. CDR3 loop: CASSQDSEGQAPLHF. The CDR3 region has the DNA TGCGCCAGCAGCCAAGATTCAGAGGGCCAAGCACCCCTCCACTTT.

The J gene is TRBJ1-2, the V gene TRBV6-5; D possibly corresponds to TRBD1 (6 bases). V lost 6 bases and J 2 bases, leaving 10 bases between the germline ends. The V gene's germline CDR1 is MNHEY and CDR2 SVGAGI. This CDR3 has 13 amino acids. CDR3 sequence (DNA): TGTGCCAGCAGGATGACAGGAAACTATGGCTACACCTTC. Translated, it gives CASRMTGNYGYTF.

The chain joins TRBV28 to TRBJ2-5; 7 bases align to TRBD1. Trimming removed 4 bases from V and 2 bases from J; junction bases left unmatched: 4. This CDR3 is 14 amino acids long. In germline, CDR1 is MDHEN, CDR2 SYDVKM. In DNA form, the CDR3 reads TGTGCCAGCAGTTCGGTGACAGGGCAAGAGACCCAGTACTTC. It yields the protein CASSSVTGQETQYF. The entire variable domain, with the rest obtained from reference TRBV28 and TRBJ2-5, is as follows: DVKVTQSSRYLVKRTGEKVFLECVQDMDHENMFWYRQDPGLGLRLIYFSYDVKMKEKGDIPEGYSVSREKKERFSLILESASTNQTSMYLCASSSVTGQETQYFGPGTRLLVL.

This clone came up a few times. The chain has TRBV20-1 and TRBJ2-7, with D uncertain. Trimming stripped 3 bases from V and 3 bases from J, with 12 bases between. Per the germline V gene, CDR1 is DFQATT and CDR2 is SNEGSKA (reference sequence). There are 13 residues in the CDR3. CDR3 sequence: CSASSSVGYEQYF. The DNA of the CDR3 is TGCAGTGCTAGTTCGAGCGTAGGCTACGAGCAGTACTTC.

The chain combines TRBV5-1 with TRBJ2-2; 7 nucleotides align to TRBD1. The ends lost 4 bases at V and 6 bases at J; junction bases unmatched: 12. Germline CDR1 reads SGHRS; CDR2 reads YFSETQ. CDR3 size: 16 residues. In nucleotides, the CDR3 is TGCGCCAGCAGCGCGATAGACAGGGTCGGGGCCGGGGAGCTGTTTTTT. This gives the protein CASSAIDRVGAGELFF.

V usage is TRBV10-3 and J usage is TRBJ2-7; 8 positions match TRBD1. V shed 10 bases, J shed 0 bases, and the junction held 8 bases outside the gene matches. CDR1 and CDR2 (germline): ENHRY, SYGVKD. There are 14 residues in the CDR3. DNA of the CDR3: TGTGCCACCGGAGGGACAGGAAACTCCTACGAGCAGTACTTC. Protein sequence: CATGGTGNSYEQYF.

The genes are TRBV6-6 and TRBJ2-3; D is possibly TRBD2 (5 bases). The CDR3 is 17 residues long. The V gene's germline CDR1 is MNHNY and CDR2 SVGAGI (reference sequence). Deletions cut 5 bases from V and 2 bases from J, with 20 bases between. CDR3 sequence: CASSLWVSGGHTDTQYF. CDR3 DNA sequence: TGTGCCAGCAGTCTCTGGGTTTCTGGCGGGCACACAGATACGCAGTATTTT.

CDR3 DNA sequence: TGTGCCAGCAGCCCGAGGACAGGGAGGTACGAGCAGTACTTC. It codes for CASSPRTGRYEQYF. This chain joins TRBV14 and TRBJ2-7; 8 bases align to TRBD1. The J segment lost 4 bases and the V segment lost 4 bases, leaving 6 bases of the junction unmatched. This CDR3 contains 14 residues. CDR1 and CDR2 from the germline V gene are SGHDN and FVKESK.

This rearrangement joins TRBV4-2 to TRBJ2-1; the match to TRBD2 covers 8 bases. The germline V gene encodes CDR1 LGHNA and CDR2 YNFKEQ. V trimming: 2 bases; J trimming: 1 base; junction bases outside the gene matches: 7. The CDR3 has 17 amino acids. In nucleotides, the CDR3 is TGTGCCAGCAGCCAATACAGCGGGAGTCTTTCCTACAATGAGCAGTTCTTC. Translating it yields CASSQYSGSLSYNEQFF.

Only one count was recorded for this clone. The chain employs TRBV4-3 and TRBJ1-1, with D perhaps matching TRBD1 (5 bases). The length of the CDR3 is 16 residues. Per germline, CDR1 LGHNA and CDR2 YSLEER. V was clipped by 4 bases and J by 1 base, with 16 bases between them. The CDR3 coding sequence is TGCGCCAGCAGCCGTAAGGGAATACAGGAGAACACTGAAGCTTTCTTT. This translates into CASSRKGIQENTEAFF.